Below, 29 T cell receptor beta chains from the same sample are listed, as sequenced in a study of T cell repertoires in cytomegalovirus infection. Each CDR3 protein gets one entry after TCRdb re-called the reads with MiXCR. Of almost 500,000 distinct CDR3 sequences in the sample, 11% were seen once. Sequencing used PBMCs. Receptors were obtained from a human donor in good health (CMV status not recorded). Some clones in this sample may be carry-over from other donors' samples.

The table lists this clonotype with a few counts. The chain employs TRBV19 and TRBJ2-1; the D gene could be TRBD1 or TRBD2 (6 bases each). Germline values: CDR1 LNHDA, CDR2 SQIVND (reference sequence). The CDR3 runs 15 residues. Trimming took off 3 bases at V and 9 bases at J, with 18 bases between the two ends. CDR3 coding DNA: TGTGCCAGTAGTATCGGACAGAGGACGCGGGGTGAGCAGTTCTTC. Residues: CASSIGQRTRGEQFF. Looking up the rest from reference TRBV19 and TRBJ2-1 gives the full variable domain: DGGITQSPKYLFRKEGQNVTLSCEQNLNHDAMYWYRQDPGQGLRLIYYSQIVNDFQKGDIAEGYSVSREKKESFPLTVTSAQKNPTAFYLCASSIGQRTRGEQFFGPGTRLTVL.

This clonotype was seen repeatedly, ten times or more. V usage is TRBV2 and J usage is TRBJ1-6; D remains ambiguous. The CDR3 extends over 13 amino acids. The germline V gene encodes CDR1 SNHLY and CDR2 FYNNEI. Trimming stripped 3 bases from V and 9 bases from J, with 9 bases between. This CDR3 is CASSDGRPSPLHF. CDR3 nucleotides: TGTGCCAGCAGTGATGGACGGCCTTCACCCCTCCACTTT.

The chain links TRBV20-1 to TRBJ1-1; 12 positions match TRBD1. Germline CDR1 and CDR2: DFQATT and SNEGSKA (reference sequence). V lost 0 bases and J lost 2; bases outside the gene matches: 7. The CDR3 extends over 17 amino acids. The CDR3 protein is CSARDRGTGGLNTEAFF. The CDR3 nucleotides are TGCAGTGCTAGAGATCGTGGGACAGGGGGCCTTAACACTGAAGCTTTCTTT.

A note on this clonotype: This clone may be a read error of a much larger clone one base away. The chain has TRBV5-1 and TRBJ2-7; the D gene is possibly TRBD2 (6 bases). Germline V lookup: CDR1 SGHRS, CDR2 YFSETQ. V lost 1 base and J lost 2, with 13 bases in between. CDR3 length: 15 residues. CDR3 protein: CASSLRQRAPYEQYF. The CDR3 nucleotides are TGCGCCAGCAGCTTGCGGCAGCGGGCTCCCTACGAGCAGTACTTC.

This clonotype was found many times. The CDR3 bases are TGTGCCAGCAGCTTGGTCCCAACTAGCGCGAGTAGCACAGATACGCAGTATTTT. Translating it yields CASSLVPTSASSTDTQYF. V and J are TRBV5-6 and TRBJ2-3; 7 nucleotides line up with TRBD2. Germline-derived CDR1 and CDR2 are SGHDT and YYEEEE. V was clipped by 0 bases and J by 0 bases; unmatched bases: 10. CDR3 size: 18 residues.

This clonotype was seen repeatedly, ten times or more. This CDR3 reads CASSWTGALNTEAFF. In nucleotides, the CDR3 is TGTGCCAGCAGCTGGACAGGGGCCTTGAACACTGAAGCTTTCTTT. The chain couples TRBV5-5 to TRBJ1-1, with 9 bases aligning to TRBD1. CDR3 length: 15 residues. Germline V lookup: CDR1 SGHKS, CDR2 YYEKEE (reference sequence). V shed 3 bases, J shed 0 bases, and the junction held 3 bases outside the gene matches.

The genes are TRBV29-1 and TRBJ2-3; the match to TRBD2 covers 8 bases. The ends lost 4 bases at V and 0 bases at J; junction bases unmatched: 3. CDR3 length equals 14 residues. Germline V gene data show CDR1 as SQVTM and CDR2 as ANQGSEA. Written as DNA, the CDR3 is TGCAGCGTTGCTCCTAGCGGGAGCACAGATACGCAGTATTTT. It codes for CSVAPSGSTDTQYF.

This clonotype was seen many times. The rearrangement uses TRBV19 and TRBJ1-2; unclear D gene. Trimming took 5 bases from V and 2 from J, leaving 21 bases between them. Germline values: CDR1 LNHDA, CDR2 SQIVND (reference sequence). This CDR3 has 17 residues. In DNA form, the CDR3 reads TGTGCCAGTAGTGTAAGGGCCCACGGAGACTTCAACTATGGCTACACCTTC. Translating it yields CASSVRAHGDFNYGYTF.

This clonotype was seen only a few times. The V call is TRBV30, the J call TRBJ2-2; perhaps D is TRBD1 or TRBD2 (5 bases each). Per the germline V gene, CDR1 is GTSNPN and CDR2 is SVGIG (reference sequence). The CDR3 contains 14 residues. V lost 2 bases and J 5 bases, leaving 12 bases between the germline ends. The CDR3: CAWSSGTGTGELFF. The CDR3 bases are TGTGCCTGGAGTTCAGGGACGGGGACCGGGGAGCTGTTTTTT.

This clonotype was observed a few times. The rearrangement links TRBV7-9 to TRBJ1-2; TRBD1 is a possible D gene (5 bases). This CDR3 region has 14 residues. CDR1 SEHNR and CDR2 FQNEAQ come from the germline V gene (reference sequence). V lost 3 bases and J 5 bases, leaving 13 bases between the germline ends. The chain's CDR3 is CASSLRLSGYGYTF. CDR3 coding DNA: TGTGCCAGCAGCTTGAGGTTATCAGGGTATGGCTACACCTTC.

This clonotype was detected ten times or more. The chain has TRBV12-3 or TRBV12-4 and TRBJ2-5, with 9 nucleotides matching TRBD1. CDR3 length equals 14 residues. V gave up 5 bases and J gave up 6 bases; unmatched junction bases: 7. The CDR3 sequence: CASSVTGGAKTQYF. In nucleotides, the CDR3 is TGTGCCAGCAGTGTAACAGGGGGCGCGAAGACCCAGTACTTC.

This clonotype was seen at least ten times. The CDR3 reads CASSYSLDSSYEQYF. The CDR3 DNA reads as TGTGCCAGCAGTTACTCCCTGGACAGCTCCTACGAGCAGTACTTC. V is TRBV6-6 and J is TRBJ2-7; maybe TRBD1 (6 bases). Germline V CDR1 and CDR2: MNHNY, SVGAGI (reference sequence). Deletions cut 0 bases from V and 0 bases from J, with 9 bases between. The CDR3 loop spans 15 amino acids.

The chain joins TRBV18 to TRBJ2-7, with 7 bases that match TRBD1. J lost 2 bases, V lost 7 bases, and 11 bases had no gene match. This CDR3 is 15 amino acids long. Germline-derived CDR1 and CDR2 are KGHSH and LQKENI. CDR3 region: CASFFDRVRPYEQYF. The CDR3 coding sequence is TGTGCCAGCTTCTTCGACAGGGTACGCCCCTACGAGCAGTACTTC.

The CDR3 loop reads CASSQRGSNTEAFF. CDR3 DNA: TGTGCCAGCAGCCAACGGGGGTCGAACACTGAAGCTTTCTTT. V and J are TRBV3-1 and TRBJ1-1; weak D call: TRBD1 (5 bases). CDR1 LGHDT and CDR2 YNNKEL come from the germline V gene (reference sequence). This CDR3 is 14 amino acids long. Trimming took off 2 bases at V and 1 base at J, with 8 bases between the two ends.

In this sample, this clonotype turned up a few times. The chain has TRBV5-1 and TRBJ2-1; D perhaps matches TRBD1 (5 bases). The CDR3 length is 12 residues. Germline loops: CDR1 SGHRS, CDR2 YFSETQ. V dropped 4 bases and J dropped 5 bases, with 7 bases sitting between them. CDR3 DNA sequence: TGCGCCAGCAGCATAGGGGACAATGAGCAGTTCTTC. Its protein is CASSIGDNEQFF.

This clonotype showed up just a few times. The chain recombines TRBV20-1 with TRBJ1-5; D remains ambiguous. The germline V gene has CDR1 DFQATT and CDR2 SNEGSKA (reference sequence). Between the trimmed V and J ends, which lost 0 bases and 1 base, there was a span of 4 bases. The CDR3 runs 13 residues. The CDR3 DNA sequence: TGCAGTGCTAGAGATACAAGCAATCAGCCCCAGCATTTT. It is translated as CSARDTSNQPQHF.

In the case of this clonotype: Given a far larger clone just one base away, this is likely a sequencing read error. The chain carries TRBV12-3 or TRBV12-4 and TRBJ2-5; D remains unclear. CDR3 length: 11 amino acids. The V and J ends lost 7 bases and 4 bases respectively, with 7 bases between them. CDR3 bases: TGTGCCAGCACCTTAACAGAGACCCAGTACTTC. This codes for CASTLTETQYF.

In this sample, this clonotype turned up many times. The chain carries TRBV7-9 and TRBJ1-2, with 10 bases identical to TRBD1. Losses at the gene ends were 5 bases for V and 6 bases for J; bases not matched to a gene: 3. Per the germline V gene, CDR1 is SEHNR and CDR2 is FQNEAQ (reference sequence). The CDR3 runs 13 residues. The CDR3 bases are TGTGCCAGCAGCCTCGGGACAGGGGATGGCTACACCTTC. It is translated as CASSLGTGDGYTF. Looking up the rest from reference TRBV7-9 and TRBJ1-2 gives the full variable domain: DTGVSQNPRHKITKRGQNVTFRCDPISEHNRLYWYRQTLGQGPEFLTYFQNEAQLEKSRLLSDRFSAERPKGSFSTLEIQRTEQGDSAMYLCASSLGTGDGYTFGSGTRLTVV.

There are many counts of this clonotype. For the CDR3, the DNA is TGTGCCAGCAGCACCTTAATGGACGGCAATCAGCCCCAGCATTTT. Amino acids: CASSTLMDGNQPQHF. The gene calls are TRBV5-6 and TRBJ1-5; no firm D call. The CDR3 runs 15 residues. The V gene lost 4 bases and the J gene lost 2 bases, with 13 bases spanning the gap. Germline V gene sequence: CDR1 SGHDT, CDR2 YYEEEE.

Here the CDR3 DNA reads TGCAGCGTTGCCGGGAGCCAAGAGACCCAGTACTTC. This encodes CSVAGSQETQYF. This chain joins TRBV29-1 and TRBJ2-5, with a possible D match to TRBD2 (6 bases). CDR1 and CDR2 (germline): SQVTM, ANQGSEA. CDR3 length: 12 residues. The germline V and J ends were trimmed by 4 bases and 1 base, with 7 bases remaining between them.

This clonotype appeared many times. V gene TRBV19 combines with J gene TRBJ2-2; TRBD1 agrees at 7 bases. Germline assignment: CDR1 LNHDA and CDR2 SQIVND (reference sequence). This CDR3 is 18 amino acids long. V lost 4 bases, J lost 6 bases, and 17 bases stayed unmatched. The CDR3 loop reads CASSTPGQFISVAGELFF. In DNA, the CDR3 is TGTGCCAGTAGTACTCCGGGACAGTTCATATCGGTGGCCGGGGAGCTGTTTTTT.

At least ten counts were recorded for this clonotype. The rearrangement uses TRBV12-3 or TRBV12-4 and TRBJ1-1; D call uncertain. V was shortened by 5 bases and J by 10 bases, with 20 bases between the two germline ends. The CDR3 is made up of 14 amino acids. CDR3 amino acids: CASSIYQVNGGAFF. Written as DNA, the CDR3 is TGTGCCAGCAGTATCTACCAAGTGAACGGAGGAGCTTTCTTT.

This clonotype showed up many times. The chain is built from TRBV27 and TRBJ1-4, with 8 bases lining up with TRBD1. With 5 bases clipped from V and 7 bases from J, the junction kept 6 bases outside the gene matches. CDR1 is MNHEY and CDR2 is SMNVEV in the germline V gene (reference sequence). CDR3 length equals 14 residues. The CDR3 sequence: CASSMDRVSEKLFF. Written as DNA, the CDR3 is TGTGCCAGCAGTATGGACAGGGTTAGTGAAAAACTGTTTTTT.

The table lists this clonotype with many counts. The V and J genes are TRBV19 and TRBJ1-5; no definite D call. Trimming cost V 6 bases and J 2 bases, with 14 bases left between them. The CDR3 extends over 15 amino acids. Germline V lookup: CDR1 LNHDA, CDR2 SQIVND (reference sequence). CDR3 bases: TGTGCCAGTAGCGACGTAAAGGGCGGCAATCAGCCCCAGCATTTT. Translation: CASSDVKGGNQPQHF.

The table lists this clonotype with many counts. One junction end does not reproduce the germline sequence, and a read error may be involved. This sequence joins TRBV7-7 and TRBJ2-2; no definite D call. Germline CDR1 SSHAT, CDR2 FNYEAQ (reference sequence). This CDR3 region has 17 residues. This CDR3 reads CASSLGRRGPFTGELFF. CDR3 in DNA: TGTGCTAGCAGCTTAGGTCGTCGCGGACCCTTTACCGGGGAGCTGTTTTTT.

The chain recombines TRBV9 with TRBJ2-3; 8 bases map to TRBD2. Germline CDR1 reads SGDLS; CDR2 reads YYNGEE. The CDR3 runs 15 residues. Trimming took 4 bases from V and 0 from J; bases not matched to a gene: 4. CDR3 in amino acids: CASSPGGGSTDTQYF. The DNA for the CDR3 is TGTGCCAGCAGCCCCGGGGGGGGAAGCACAGATACGCAGTATTTT.

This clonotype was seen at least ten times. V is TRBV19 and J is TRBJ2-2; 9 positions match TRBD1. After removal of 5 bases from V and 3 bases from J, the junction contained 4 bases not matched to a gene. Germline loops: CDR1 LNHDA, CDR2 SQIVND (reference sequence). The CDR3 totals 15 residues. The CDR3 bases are TGTGCCAGTAGTGCTTGGACAGGGGACACCGGGGAGCTGTTTTTT. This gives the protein CASSAWTGDTGELFF. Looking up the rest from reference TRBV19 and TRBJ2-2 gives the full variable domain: DGGITQSPKYLFRKEGQNVTLSCEQNLNHDAMYWYRQDPGQGLRLIYYSQIVNDFQKGDIAEGYSVSREKKESFPLTVTSAQKNPTAFYLCASSAWTGDTGELFFGEGSRLTVL.

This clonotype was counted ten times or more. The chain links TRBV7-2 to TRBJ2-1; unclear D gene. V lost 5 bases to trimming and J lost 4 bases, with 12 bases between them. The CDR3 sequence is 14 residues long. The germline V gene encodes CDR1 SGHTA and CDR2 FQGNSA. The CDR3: CASSRLDVYNEQFF. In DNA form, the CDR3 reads TGTGCCAGCAGCCGCTTGGACGTGTACAATGAGCAGTTCTTC.

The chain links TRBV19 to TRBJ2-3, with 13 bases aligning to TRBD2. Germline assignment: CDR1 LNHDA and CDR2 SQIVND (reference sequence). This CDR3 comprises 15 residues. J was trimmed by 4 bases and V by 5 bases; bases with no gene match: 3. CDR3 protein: CASSWTSGRPDTQYF. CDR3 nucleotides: TGTGCCAGTAGTTGGACTAGCGGGAGACCAGATACGCAGTATTTT.